The present T cell receptor (beta chain) was sequenced within a study of T cell responses to AZD1222 COVID-19 vaccine. The germline gives CDR1 MNHEY, CDR2 SMNVEV (reference sequence). This CDR3 has 13 residues. J lost 3 bases, V lost 3 bases, and 2 bases had no gene match. Of note for this clone: Its antigen remains unidentified.

TCRdb's copy holds only in-frame clones and misses some; the assay was immunoSEQ multiplex PCR. The repertoire includes about 140,000 clones, roughly 90% of them detected once, and about 3% sits in the top ten. Broader study findings: Breadth and depth of Spike-specific TCRs rose after two AZD1222 doses. At baseline, seropositivity was found in only 5 to 7 AZD1222 recipients.

The clonotype originates from an adult in good health. This chain uses TRBV27 with TRBJ2-7; 7 bases are shared with TRBD1. The sample was peripheral blood, taken on day 0 of AZD1222 vaccination. In nucleotides, the CDR3 is TGTGCCAGCAGTTTTAACAGGGGCTACGAGCAGTACTTC. This gives the protein CASSFNRGYEQYF.